Below, 17 T cell receptor beta chains from the same sample are listed, as sequenced in a study of cytomegalovirus exposure and HLA in healthy donors. Both 60 Vbeta primers and 13 Jbeta primers went into the PCR. The method was immunoSEQ multiplex PCR; TCRdb's version includes in-frame clones alone and lacks a portion of them. The profile shows roughly 100,000 clones, around 75% of them singletons. Sequenced input: PBMCs. All receptors come from a man aged 35-49 years in good health and CMV-seronegative.

J is TRBJ2-1 and V is TRBV21-1; the listed D gene, TRBD2, was not tested against the DNA. TRBV21-1 is noted as a pseudogene. The CDR3 has 16 residues. CDR3 residues: CASSKARERVGNEQFF. In DNA, the CDR3 is TGTGCCAGCAGCAAAGCGCGGGAAAGGGTGGGGAATGAGCAGTTCTTC.

This clone was seen a handful of times. The CDR3 here is CASSWTQETQYF. Here the CDR3 DNA reads TGTGCCAGCAGCTGGACTCAAGAGACCCAGTACTTC. The V and J genes are TRBV7-2 and TRBJ2-5, with a possible D match to TRBD2 (5 bases). Germline CDR1 and CDR2: SGHTA and FQGNSA. V lost 4 bases and J 2 bases, leaving 5 bases between the germline ends. This CDR3 region has 12 residues.

This chain connects TRBV9 to TRBJ2-1, with 8 bases aligning to TRBD2. The junction had 9 bases not matched to a gene; V was cut back by 3 bases and J by 4 bases. This CDR3 is built from 16 residues. CDR1 is SGDLS, CDR2 YYNGEE, per germline. The CDR3, as DNA: TGTGCCAGCAGCGGAGGACTAGCCGCCCTTTACAATGAGCAGTTCTTC. This gives the protein CASSGGLAALYNEQFF.

The V and J genes are TRBV7-8 and TRBJ2-3; 7 positions match TRBD2. This CDR3 spans 15 amino acids. CDR1 is SGHVS and CDR2 is FQNEAQ in the germline V gene. V was clipped by 3 bases and J by 2 bases; unmatched bases: 5. The DNA of the CDR3 is TGTGCCAGCAGCTTTTTCGGGGGGATCACAGATACGCAGTATTTT. The encoded protein is CASSFFGGITDTQYF.

This clone showed up just a few times. The J gene is TRBJ2-1, the V gene TRBV29-1, with 7 bases that match TRBD1. The length of the CDR3 is 14 residues. The V gene's germline CDR1 is SQVTM and CDR2 ANQGSEA. V shed 2 bases, J shed 9 bases, and the junction held 10 bases outside the gene matches. CDR3 region: CSVEIHVTGSEQFF. Written as DNA, the CDR3 is TGCAGCGTTGAAATACACGTGACAGGGTCTGAGCAGTTCTTC.

The chain joins TRBV6-5 to TRBJ2-5; D perhaps matches TRBD1 (5 bases). V lost 2 bases, J lost 4 bases, and 8 bases lay in between. CDR3 length: 13 amino acids. CDR1 and CDR2 (germline): MNHEY, SVGAGI. The CDR3 DNA reads TGTGCCAGCAGTTACCTCCAGGGAGAGACCCAGTACTTC. Translating it yields CASSYLQGETQYF.

The chain couples TRBV7-9 to TRBJ2-3; D possibly corresponds to TRBD1 (6 bases). Trimming removed 10 bases from V and 2 bases from J, with 16 bases in between. Germline CDR1 and CDR2: SEHNR and FQNEAQ (reference sequence). CDR3 length equals 14 residues. CDR3 coding DNA: TGTGCCACCCAAATGGGGACACACACAGATACGCAGTATTTT. This sequence encodes CATQMGTHTDTQYF.

V usage is TRBV11-2 and J usage is TRBJ2-2; TRBD1 aligns across 7 bases. V was clipped by 3 bases and J by 3 bases; unmatched bases: 7. CDR1 is SGHAT, CDR2 FQNNGV, per germline. The length of the CDR3 is 16 residues. In DNA, the CDR3 is TGTGCCAGCAGCTTCCTCCAGGGGGTGGACACCGGGGAGCTGTTTTTT. Protein product: CASSFLQGVDTGELFF. Filled out from reference TRBV11-2 and TRBJ2-2, the complete variable domain reads EAGVAQSPRYKIIEKRQSVAFWCNPISGHATLYWYQQILGQGPKLLIQFQNNGVVDDSQLPKDRFSAERLKGVDSTLKIQPAKLEDSAVYLCASSFLQGVDTGELFFGEGSRLTVL.

The CDR3 nucleotides read TGTGCCAGCAGCTCCCGGGGAGACGCGAGACAGCCCCAGCATTTT. This sequence encodes CASSSRGDARQPQHF. The chain combines TRBV7-9 with TRBJ1-5; no clear D gene. The CDR3 sequence is 15 residues long. Germline V CDR1 and CDR2: SEHNR, FQNEAQ (reference sequence). V was trimmed by 4 bases and J by 7 bases, leaving 17 bases between them.

The rearrangement links TRBV19 to TRBJ2-3; TRBD1 matches 9 bases. CDR1 is LNHDA, CDR2 SQIVND, per germline (reference sequence). V was pared by 8 bases and J by 6 bases, with 9 bases of the junction left unmatched. This CDR3 has 14 residues. CDR3 DNA sequence: TGTGCCAGTGCGGGACAGGGATTTTTGGATACGCAGTATTTT. This translates into CASAGQGFLDTQYF.

This clone was found once. The chain couples TRBV5-1 to TRBJ2-3; possibly TRBD2 for D (5 bases). Germline-derived CDR1 and CDR2 are SGHRS and YFSETQ. The CDR3 covers 17 residues. The germline V and J ends were trimmed by 0 bases and 5 bases, with 19 bases remaining between them. The CDR3 loop is CASSLDILSGRGDTQYF. CDR3 in DNA: TGCGCCAGCAGCTTGGATATCCTGTCAGGCCGGGGAGATACGCAGTATTTT.

This chain uses TRBV6-1 with TRBJ1-6; unclear D gene. V shed 4 bases and J shed 9 bases, with 7 bases lying between them. The CDR3 is 12 amino acids. The V gene's germline CDR1 is MNHNS and CDR2 SASEGT. The CDR3 nucleotides read TGTGCCAGCAGTGCCGAGGGTTCACCCCTCCACTTT. Its protein product is CASSAEGSPLHF.

The chain recombines TRBV28 with TRBJ1-2, with 7 nucleotides matching TRBD1. This CDR3 has 18 residues. CDR1 MDHEN and CDR2 SYDVKM come from the germline V gene. V was pared by 1 base and J by 4 bases, with 15 bases of the junction left unmatched. The CDR3 bases are TGTGCCAGCAGTTTATCGGGTGGAGGGGGCCGGGCAGCCTATGGCTACACCTTC. Amino acids: CASSLSGGGGRAAYGYTF.

This chain uses TRBV7-9 with TRBJ2-3; 9 bases line up with TRBD1. The CDR3 covers 15 residues. Germline lookup yields CDR1 SEHNR and CDR2 FQNEAQ (reference sequence). V lost 5 bases and J lost 5; bases outside the gene matches: 8. CDR3 in DNA: TGTGCCAGCAGCACCGGGGGACAGGGACGAGATACGCAGTATTTT. This sequence encodes CASSTGGQGRDTQYF.

V usage is TRBV25-1 and J usage is TRBJ2-3; 8 bases agree with TRBD2. V lost 5 bases to trimming and J lost 4 bases; unmatched junction nucleotides: 11. This CDR3 is 16 amino acids long. Germline CDR1 reads MGHDK; CDR2 reads SYGVNS. CDR3 amino acids: CASSRDLSGSADTQYF. The DNA of the CDR3 is TGTGCCAGCAGTCGAGACCTCAGCGGGAGTGCAGATACGCAGTATTTT.

This clone was seen more than once but under ten times. CDR3 sequence reads: CASSQSLGEGRAQETQYF. The CDR3 DNA sequence: TGTGCCAGCAGCCAATCTTTGGGGGAGGGGCGGGCACAAGAGACCCAGTACTTC. The V call is TRBV11-2, the J call TRBJ2-5; 7 nucleotides align to TRBD2. The trim removed 5 bases at V and 2 bases at J, leaving 17 bases unmatched. The CDR3 totals 18 residues. Germline CDR1 reads SGHAT; CDR2 reads FQNNGV.

The chain recombines TRBV6-5 with TRBJ2-7; TRBD2 is a possible D gene (5 bases). Germline values: CDR1 MNHEY, CDR2 SVGAGI. This CDR3 region has 14 residues. V was shortened by 6 bases and J by 0 bases, with 12 bases between the two germline ends. The CDR3 bases are TGTGCCAGCAGGGTTGTTCGGGGCTCCTACGAGCAGTACTTC. It translates to CASRVVRGSYEQYF.